This TCR beta chain was found in a study of T cells in Graves' hyperthyroidism and ophthalmopathy. Per germline, CDR1 KGHSH and CDR2 LQKENI. Trimming removed 3 bases from V and 4 bases from J, with 15 bases in between. This CDR3 spans 15 amino acids. It was RNA transcripts that yielded the amplified TCR beta CDR3 regions. HTBI primers were employed in a first-round RT-PCR of the TCR CDR3. TCRdb re-analysed the multiplex PCR reads in MiXCR, keeping a single row per CDR3 protein. The data contain a few hundred thousand distinct CDR3 sequences, roughly 14% of them singletons. Notes on the study in general: Peripheral blood also featured most of the thyroid clonotypes expanded above 0.001.

PBMCs were obtained from approximately 10 ml fresh peripheral blood. Regarding this clonotype: Its cognate antigen is unknown.

The clonotype originates from a woman aged 25 to 45 with Graves' ophthalmopathy. J is TRBJ1-1 and V is TRBV18; D is unresolved. The specimen was blood. The CDR3 sequence: CASSPGSFRPTEAFF. The CDR3 DNA reads TGTGCCAGCTCACCGGGGTCGTTTAGACCCACTGAAGCTTTCTTT.